These T cell receptor beta chains were read from a single sample in a study of T cell repertoires in aging, cancer and after chemotherapy. TCRdb re-derived calls from the multiplex PCR reads in MiXCR, one entry per CDR3 protein. The repertoire holds 1,500 to 2,000 distinct CDR3 sequences, more than 50% seen once, with under 25% in the top ten. Material: blood. The receptors come from a human donor with a blood cancer. Each CDR3 is given with its conserved first and last residue. Each record gives: J gene, V gene, clone size, D gene, CDR3 DNA, CDR3 protein. A D gene is named only where the DNA matches it firmly. Size tells how often a clone was seen (once, few, many) or the class of an expanded clone, and some rows leave it out.

j_call: TRBJ1-2
v_call: TRBV29-1
clone_size: few
d_call: NA
cdr3_nt: TGCAGCGTGGAAGGGCAGCCCTATGGCTACACCTTC
cdr3_aa: CSVEGQPYGYTF

j_call: TRBJ2-2
v_call: TRBV6-5
clone_size: NA
d_call: NA
cdr3_nt: TGTGCCAGCAGTATACTTATGAACACCGGGGAGCTGTTTTTT
cdr3_aa: CASSILMNTGELFF

j_call: TRBJ2-3
v_call: TRBV7-2
clone_size: NA
d_call: TRBD2
cdr3_nt: TGTGCCAGCAGCCCAGGACTAGCGGGGGGTTGTGATACGCAGTATTTT
cdr3_aa: CASSPGLAGGCDTQYF

j_call: TRBJ2-2
v_call: TRBV24-1
clone_size: NA
d_call: NA
cdr3_nt: TGTGCCACCAGTGATCCAACCGACAAGGGGATCACCGGGGAGCTGTTTTTT
cdr3_aa: CATSDPTDKGITGELFF

j_call: TRBJ2-2
v_call: TRBV11-3
clone_size: few
d_call: NA
cdr3_nt: TGTGCCAGCAGCCTAACTCCCGGGGAGCTGTTTTTT
cdr3_aa: CASSLTPGELFF

j_call: TRBJ1-5
v_call: TRBV6-6
clone_size: NA
d_call: TRBD1
cdr3_nt: TGTGCCAGCAGTTTCGGACAGGACCCCAATCAGCCCCAGCATTTT
cdr3_aa: CASSFGQDPNQPQHF

j_call: TRBJ1-5
v_call: TRBV7-6
clone_size: NA
d_call: NA
cdr3_nt: TGTGCCAGCAGCAAGGGGGGGGGGTATTTTGAGCCCCAGCATTTT
cdr3_aa: CASSKGGGYFEPQHF

j_call: TRBJ2-4
v_call: TRBV30
clone_size: NA
d_call: NA
cdr3_nt: TGTGCCGCGACAGGTCTAGCCAAAAACATTCAGTACTTC
cdr3_aa: CAATGLAKNIQYF

j_call: TRBJ2-3
v_call: TRBV6-4
clone_size: NA
d_call: TRBD1
cdr3_nt: TGTGCCAGCAGTGACTCGAAGGACAGGGGGGCAGATACGCAGTATTTT
cdr3_aa: CASSDSKDRGADTQYF

j_call: TRBJ1-2
v_call: TRBV12-3/TRBV12-4
clone_size: NA
d_call: TRBD1
cdr3_nt: TGTGCCAGCAGTCGGACAGGGTCGAACTATGGCTACACCTTC
cdr3_aa: CASSRTGSNYGYTF

j_call: TRBJ2-5
v_call: TRBV11-3
clone_size: NA
d_call: TRBD2
cdr3_nt: TGTGCCAGCAGCACCGTAGGGACTAGCGGCCAAGAGACCCAGTACTTC
cdr3_aa: CASSTVGTSGQETQYF

j_call: TRBJ1-6
v_call: TRBV30
clone_size: NA
d_call: NA
cdr3_nt: TGTGCCTGGAGTGTAACGGGGAATAATTCACCCCTCCACTTT
cdr3_aa: CAWSVTGNNSPLHF

j_call: TRBJ2-5
v_call: TRBV29-1
clone_size: few
d_call: TRBD2
cdr3_nt: TGCAGCGTCTCCCGGGGAGCGGGGGGGCAAGAGACCCAGTACTTC
cdr3_aa: CSVSRGAGGQETQYF

j_call: TRBJ1-2
v_call: TRBV30
clone_size: few
d_call: NA
cdr3_nt: TGTGCCGGACGGGGGGTCCCCTATGGCTACACCTTC
cdr3_aa: CAGRGVPYGYTF

j_call: TRBJ2-7
v_call: TRBV6-1
clone_size: NA
d_call: TRBD2
cdr3_nt: TGTGCCAGCAGCCAGGGACTAGCGGGGTACTCCTACGAGCAGTACTTC
cdr3_aa: CASSQGLAGYSYEQYF

j_call: TRBJ1-4
v_call: TRBV30
clone_size: NA
d_call: TRBD1
cdr3_nt: TGTGCCGGGGGGGACAGAGAACTGTTTTTT
cdr3_aa: CAGGDRELFF

j_call: TRBJ1-2
v_call: TRBV6-5
clone_size: NA
d_call: NA
cdr3_nt: TGTGCCAGCAGCTTAGGGGCGAACTATGGCTACACCTTC
cdr3_aa: CASSLGANYGYTF

j_call: TRBJ2-1
v_call: TRBV30
clone_size: few
d_call: TRBD2
cdr3_nt: TGTGCCTGGAGCTTACTAGCGGGATGGGGTGAGCAGTTCTTC
cdr3_aa: CAWSLLAGWGEQFF

j_call: TRBJ1-2
v_call: TRBV6-1
clone_size: NA
d_call: TRBD1
cdr3_nt: TGTGCCAGTAAAAACCGGGACAGGGACAGCTACACCTTC
cdr3_aa: CASKNRDRDSYTF

j_call: TRBJ2-1
v_call: TRBV7-2
clone_size: NA
d_call: NA
cdr3_nt: TGTGCCAGCAGCTTAGTTGTTTTTGGTGGGCAGTTCTTC
cdr3_aa: CASSLVVFGGQFF

j_call: TRBJ1-2
v_call: TRBV24-1
clone_size: NA
d_call: TRBD1
cdr3_nt: TGTGCCACCAGTGGTACAGGGGGCGCCGGTGGCTACACCTTC
cdr3_aa: CATSGTGGAGGYTF

j_call: TRBJ2-5
v_call: TRBV29-1
clone_size: large
d_call: NA
cdr3_nt: TGCAGCGTTGTTCCGGGGCTGGAGACCCAGTACTTC
cdr3_aa: CSVVPGLETQYF

j_call: TRBJ1-3
v_call: TRBV29-1
clone_size: NA
d_call: NA
cdr3_nt: TGCAGCGTCGGTCTGGGGGCCTCTGGAAACACCATATATTTT
cdr3_aa: CSVGLGASGNTIYF

j_call: TRBJ2-5
v_call: TRBV12-3/TRBV12-4
clone_size: NA
d_call: NA
cdr3_nt: TGTGCCAGCAGTTTTAACAACCAAGAGACCCAGTACTTC
cdr3_aa: CASSFNNQETQYF

j_call: TRBJ1-1
v_call: TRBV19
clone_size: NA
d_call: NA
cdr3_nt: TGTGCCAGTAGTATAGGTCTTGTGGGCACTGAAGCTTTCTTT
cdr3_aa: CASSIGLVGTEAFF

j_call: TRBJ2-1
v_call: TRBV6-5
clone_size: few
d_call: TRBD2
cdr3_nt: TGTGCCAGCAGTTACTCCCCCCCACTAGCGGGAGGGCTAGGGAATGAGCAGTTCTTC
cdr3_aa: CASSYSPPLAGGLGNEQFF

j_call: TRBJ2-3
v_call: TRBV6-5
clone_size: NA
d_call: NA
cdr3_nt: TGTGCCAGCAGTTGGACAGCCACAGATACGCAGTATTTT
cdr3_aa: CASSWTATDTQYF

j_call: TRBJ2-2
v_call: TRBV30
clone_size: few
d_call: NA
cdr3_nt: TGTGCCTGGAGTGGGTGGCAGGGAAAGGGCCTGAACACCGGGGAGCTGTTTTTT
cdr3_aa: CAWSGWQGKGLNTGELFF

j_call: TRBJ1-4
v_call: TRBV30
clone_size: NA
d_call: NA
cdr3_nt: TGTGCCTGGAGTGTACGCGAAGAAAAACTGTTTTTT
cdr3_aa: CAWSVREEKLFF

j_call: TRBJ1-2
v_call: TRBV29-1
clone_size: large
d_call: NA
cdr3_nt: TGCAGCGTTGAAGTAGGCTCCGCGGGGGGCTACACCTTC
cdr3_aa: CSVEVGSAGGYTF

j_call: TRBJ2-7
v_call: TRBV30
clone_size: NA
d_call: NA
cdr3_nt: TGTGCCAGTAGTGGGCGACGAGGTCCTTCCTACGAGCAGTACTTC
cdr3_aa: CASSGRRGPSYEQYF

j_call: TRBJ2-5
v_call: TRBV6-5
clone_size: NA
d_call: NA
cdr3_nt: TGTGCCAGCAGTGAAGGGGGGTTGGGTTCGGAGACCCAGTACTTC
cdr3_aa: CASSEGGLGSETQYF

j_call: TRBJ2-2
v_call: TRBV6-6
clone_size: NA
d_call: TRBD1
cdr3_nt: TGTGCCAGCAGCTCGACAGGGTGGGAGCTGTTTTTT
cdr3_aa: CASSSTGWELFF

j_call: TRBJ2-2
v_call: TRBV11-3
clone_size: NA
d_call: NA
cdr3_nt: TGTGCCAGCAGCTTAAGGACGGTCAACGGCGGGGAGCTGTTTTTT
cdr3_aa: CASSLRTVNGGELFF

j_call: TRBJ1-2
v_call: TRBV5-6
clone_size: NA
d_call: NA
cdr3_nt: TGTGCCAGCAGTACCGGGGAATATGGCTACACCTTC
cdr3_aa: CASSTGEYGYTF

j_call: TRBJ1-1
v_call: TRBV29-1
clone_size: NA
d_call: TRBD1
cdr3_nt: TGCAGCGTTGGGGCCGTTTCCGGGACAGATAACACTGAAGCTTTCTTT
cdr3_aa: CSVGAVSGTDNTEAFF

j_call: TRBJ2-2
v_call: TRBV6-5
clone_size: NA
d_call: NA
cdr3_nt: TGTGCCACCTCGAGGGTCGGGGAGCTGTTTTTT
cdr3_aa: CATSRVGELFF

j_call: TRBJ1-2
v_call: TRBV29-1
clone_size: few
d_call: NA
cdr3_nt: TGCAGCTTTAGATTAACGTATGGCTACACCTTC
cdr3_aa: CSFRLTYGYTF

j_call: TRBJ1-2
v_call: TRBV30
clone_size: NA
d_call: NA
cdr3_nt: TGTGCCTGGAGTGTAGGGGGTGACTATGGCTACACCTTC
cdr3_aa: CAWSVGGDYGYTF

j_call: TRBJ2-3
v_call: TRBV30
clone_size: few
d_call: TRBD2
cdr3_nt: TGTGCCTGGACCCCACTAGCGCGAAGCACAGATACGCAGTATTTT
cdr3_aa: CAWTPLARSTDTQYF

j_call: TRBJ2-5
v_call: TRBV11-1
clone_size: NA
d_call: NA
cdr3_nt: TGTGCCAGCAGCTTCACCGGGACCGCGGAGACCCAGTACTTC
cdr3_aa: CASSFTGTAETQYF

j_call: TRBJ2-7
v_call: TRBV20-1
clone_size: NA
d_call: NA
cdr3_nt: TGCAGTGCTAGAGGGCAGAGCTCCTACGAGCAGTACTTC
cdr3_aa: CSARGQSSYEQYF

j_call: TRBJ1-4
v_call: TRBV6-6
clone_size: NA
d_call: TRBD1
cdr3_nt: TGTGCCAGCAGACACCGGGACAGTTGGGAAAAACTGTTTTTT
cdr3_aa: CASRHRDSWEKLFF

j_call: TRBJ1-5
v_call: TRBV6-2/TRBV6-3
clone_size: NA
d_call: TRBD1
cdr3_nt: TGTGCCAGCAGAACCTCAGGGGGCCTCCAGCCCCAGCATTTT
cdr3_aa: CASRTSGGLQPQHF

j_call: TRBJ2-1
v_call: TRBV5-4
clone_size: NA
d_call: NA
cdr3_nt: TGTGCCAGCAGCTTGGGGGCCGGGGGCTACAATGAGCAGTTCTTC
cdr3_aa: CASSLGAGGYNEQFF

j_call: TRBJ2-1
v_call: TRBV30
clone_size: NA
d_call: TRBD2
cdr3_nt: TGTGCCTGGAGTGTTCCAAGCGGGGGGGGTAATGAGCAGTTCTTC
cdr3_aa: CAWSVPSGGGNEQFF

j_call: TRBJ2-5
v_call: TRBV7-2
clone_size: few
d_call: NA
cdr3_nt: TGTGCCAGCAGCCAGGGACAAGGGGGGACGGAGACCCAGTACTTC
cdr3_aa: CASSQGQGGTETQYF

j_call: TRBJ2-2
v_call: TRBV6-5
clone_size: NA
d_call: NA
cdr3_nt: TGTGCCAGCAGTTCCCCCACCGGGGAGCTGTTTTTT
cdr3_aa: CASSSPTGELFF

j_call: TRBJ2-3
v_call: TRBV7-2
clone_size: NA
d_call: NA
cdr3_nt: TGTGCCAGCAGCGCAGCGGGACACCGCACAGATACGCAGTATTTT
cdr3_aa: CASSAAGHRTDTQYF

j_call: TRBJ2-1
v_call: TRBV15
clone_size: NA
d_call: NA
cdr3_nt: TGTGCCACCAGCAGAGACCAGTATGAGCAGTTCTTC
cdr3_aa: CATSRDQYEQFF

j_call: TRBJ1-1
v_call: TRBV29-1
clone_size: NA
d_call: NA
cdr3_nt: TGCAGCGCGAGGGTTACAATGAACACTGAAGCTTTCTTT
cdr3_aa: CSARVTMNTEAFF

j_call: TRBJ1-2
v_call: TRBV6-5
clone_size: NA
d_call: NA
cdr3_nt: TGTGCCAGCTCACCGCAGAAGGGCGAGAACTATGGCTACACCTTC
cdr3_aa: CASSPQKGENYGYTF